This TCR beta chain was documented in a study of neurological immune-mediated disorders. This clonotype was counted at least ten times. TCRdb used MiXCR to reprocess the 5' RACE reads, holding one entry per CDR3 protein. The table has roughly 45,000 distinct CDR3 sequences, just over 3% seen once. Trimming at V came to 5 bases and at J to 6 bases, leaving 11 bases not matched to a gene. The germline V gene has CDR1 DFQATT and CDR2 SNEGSKA (reference sequence). The length of the CDR3 is 16 residues. The sequence was obtained from a woman in her fifties or sixties with multiple sclerosis. This chain joins TRBV20-1 and TRBJ2-4; TRBD2 agrees at 12 bases. The sample consisted of PBMCs. The CDR3 protein is CSAPVSSGRASNIQYF. DNA for the CDR3: TGCAGTGCTCCGGTGTCTAGCGGGAGGGCCTCAAACATTCAGTACTTC.